The TCR beta chain under discussion was sequenced for a study of siplizumab effects on memory and regulatory T cells (dated by TCRdb to the late 2010s). Study-wide context: The study looked at the effect of siplizumab, an anti-CD2 antibody, on alloreactive T-cell subsets in allogeneic mixed lymphocyte reactions made from human PBMCs.

What the authors observed across the whole study: Roughly 75-97% of proliferating CD4+ or CD8+ clones could not be assigned a naive or memory phenotype. Whether proliferating Tregs from siplizumab cultures actually had suppressive function was not functionally confirmed. Because sequences at frequencies below about 10^-5 were poorly captured, only a minor fraction of alloreactive clones could be mapped back to unstimulated subsets. Unstimulated naive T cells appeared to be more diverse than memory T cells, and naive cells seemed to make a substantial contribution to the alloresponse. Of the alloreactive CD4+ clones that could be mapped, the Treg-derived share averaged 68.8% with siplizumab compared with 25% to 30% in control reactions. Siplizumab significantly lowered the cumulative frequency of alloreactive sequences that could be traced to unstimulated CD4+ memory T cells.

The receptor library was made with the immunoSEQ multiplex PCR assay. The deep sequencing platform assayed 90,000 to 100,000 TCR templates per sample. Genomic DNA extracted from sorted T cells was used for TCRbeta CDR3 sequencing. As for the original processing: The R programming language was used for clonal analysis of the TCRbeta CDR3 data. Comparing unstimulated samples against CFSE-low samples taken after the reaction was how alloreactive CD4+ and CD8+ clones were defined. Regulatory or non-regulatory origin of alloreactive CD4+ clones was assigned by matching sequences to the sorted unstimulated Treg and non-Treg repertoires. Imported from immuneACCESS, the table was reduced by TCRdb to in-frame sequences with V and J called. These copies leave out some clones; in studies compared against another copy, an unresolved V gene accounts for under half, and the cause of the remainder is not known. That table gives V, J and clone size, and the DNA gave D and trimming. For this sample the table gives fewer than 110,000 clones, of which roughly 91% were detected only once. The ten largest clones take up 9.5% to 15% of the sample.

Sorted unstimulated T cells and proliferating T cells recovered from mixed lymphocyte reactions were subjected to TCRbeta CDR3 sequencing. Fresh whole blood from over eight HLA-typed healthy donors served as the source for isolating PBMCs. To map where alloreactive clones came from, CD4+ non-regulatory T cells in the unstimulated state were FACS-sorted. With regard to this clone: Its cognate antigen has yet to be identified. No qualities accompany the bases; no much larger clone lies one base away.

What was sequenced was non-Treg CD4+ T cells sorted from blood. The meaning of the sample's cell subset or site label: FACS-sorted unstimulated CD4+ non-regulatory T cells. The clonotype originates from a human donor in good health.

The DNA is TGCAGCGTTGGAAACAGCAATCAGCCCCAGCATTTT. Translated, this gives CSVGNSNQPQHF. The chain joins TRBV29-1 to TRBJ1-5; the D gene remains uncertain. For CDR1 and CDR2, the germline V gene lists SQVTM and ANQGSEA. Between the V and J ends, shortened by 4 bases and 1 base respectively, the junction contains 5 bases. From cysteine to phenylalanine, the CDR3 is 12 amino acids long. Just CDR3 DNA is preserved here, 36 bases in frame from base 1.